The source of this T cell receptor beta chain is a study of beta chain features in type 1 diabetes. Background on the study: All samples yielded some 110 million examined sorted cells.

The CDR3 sequence is 15 residues long. The germline gives CDR1 MNHEY, CDR2 SVGAGI. V was clipped by 2 bases and J by 10 bases, with 18 bases between them. In this sample, this clone turned up a few times. Its antigen is as yet unknown. Study-wide results and limits: With patients and controls alike, PCR might favor shorter templates to an equal degree. TCRB CDR3s were moderately but significantly shorter in Type 1 diabetes patients in all four CD4+ subsets.

Stem cell-like memory, regulatory, central memory and naive CD4+ cells were sorted via CD45RO/CCR7/CD25/CD127/CD95/CD27. Isolated RNA was reverse transcribed in full, so expressed TCRB transcripts were sequenced. Produced via immunoSEQ multiplex PCR; TCRdb's table is partial and in-frame only. This table holds some 25,000 clones, 60% to 75% found once. The rearrangement joins TRBV6-5 to TRBJ2-1, with a possible D match to TRBD2 (5 bases). This TCR was recovered from a middle-aged woman in good health. Sequencing used Tregs from blood. CDR3 in DNA: TGTGCCAGCAGTTACATGGCGGGCTCCTTAGGGGAGCAGTTCTTC. Amino acid sequence: CASSYMAGSLGEQFF.